This TCR beta chain stems from a study of blood T cell repertoires in COVID-19. This clone came up once. Germline CDR1 and CDR2: MNHEY and SMNVEV (reference sequence). The V gene lost 7 bases and the J gene lost 2 bases, with 17 bases spanning the gap. This CDR3 has 15 amino acids. Libraries were prepared by immunoSEQ multiplex PCR; TCRdb keeps only in-frame clonotypes and omits some of them. The profile covers about 110,000 clones, with around 66% appearing a single time and about 5.9% taken by the ten largest. Sequences were obtained from peripheral blood. This chain joins TRBV27 and TRBJ1-2; D is perhaps TRBD1 (5 bases). This TCR was recovered from a man older than 75 with acute or convalescent COVID-19. CDR3 residues: CASTLVGGVNYGYTF. Here the CDR3 DNA reads TGTGCCAGCACCCTAGTCGGGGGAGTCAACTATGGCTACACCTTC.